The rows below give T cell receptor beta chains drawn from one sample of a study of cytotoxic CD8 clonotypes in ibrutinib-treated CLL. TCRdb keeps only in-frame clones here, not all; method: immunoSEQ multiplex PCR. The table shows roughly 4,200 clones, with approximately 80% occurring only once. Sample: PBMCs, taken before ibrutinib treatment. These receptors were obtained from a human donor with chronic lymphocytic leukemia. Each CDR3 is given with its conserved first and last residue. D genes are given only for firm matches. Size values are once, few and many counts, or a class for expanded clones, and some rows have none.

V: TRBV7-9; J: TRBJ2-1; D: TRBD2; size: .; DNA: TGTGCCAGCAGCTTGAGACTAGCAGCTAACAATGAGCAGTTCTTC; CDR3: CASSLRLAANNEQFF
V: TRBV10-3; J: TRBJ2-1; D: .; size: .; DNA: TGTGCCACCGCCCCCCAAGGTTCTAGCAATGAGCAGTTCTTC; CDR3: CATAPQGSSNEQFF
V: TRBV5-1; J: TRBJ1-1; D: TRBD1; size: .; DNA: TGCGCCAGCAGCGGAGGACAGGGCATGAACACTGAAGCTTTCTTT; CDR3: CASSGGQGMNTEAFF
V: TRBV28; J: TRBJ1-2; D: .; size: few; DNA: TGTGCCAGCAGTGATCCGGGGGTGGGCCCTTCTAGAGGCTACACCTTC; CDR3: CASSDPGVGPSRGYTF
V: TRBV5-5; J: TRBJ1-1; D: .; size: .; DNA: TGTGCCAGCAGCTTTGGACCGATGAACACTGAAGCTTTCTTT; CDR3: CASSFGPMNTEAFF
V: TRBV7-6; J: TRBJ2-7; D: TRBD1; size: .; DNA: TGTGCCAGCAGCTTTGGGACAGGAAGCTACGAGCAGTACTTC; CDR3: CASSFGTGSYEQYF
V: TRBV6-1; J: TRBJ1-6; D: .; size: .; DNA: TGTGCCAGCAGTGACCGGAAGCGGGCCTCACCCCTCCACTTT; CDR3: CASSDRKRASPLHF
V: TRBV6-1; J: TRBJ1-4; D: .; size: .; DNA: TGTGCCAGCAGTGAAGCGGGGACGGTTAATGAAAAACTGTTTTTT; CDR3: CASSEAGTVNEKLFF
V: TRBV7-8; J: TRBJ2-3; D: TRBD2; size: .; DNA: TGTGCCAGCAGAGACGCCGAGGGAGGGCCGAAAGATACGCAGTATTTT; CDR3: CASRDAEGGPKDTQYF
V: TRBV5-1; J: TRBJ2-5; D: .; size: few; DNA: TGCGCCAGCAGCTTAGAGGGCGCGACGACAGAGACCCAGTACTTC; CDR3: CASSLEGATTETQYF
V: TRBV10-3; J: TRBJ2-7; D: .; size: .; DNA: TGTGCCATCAGTGAAATGCGCGAGCAGTACTTC; CDR3: CAISEMREQYF
V: TRBV5-1; J: TRBJ2-7; D: TRBD2; size: .; DNA: TGCGCCAGCAGCACCACGACTAGCGGGAGTGCCTACGAGCAGTACTTC; CDR3: CASSTTTSGSAYEQYF
V: TRBV10-3; J: TRBJ2-7; D: .; size: .; DNA: TGTGCCACCTCTCCTGCCTACGAGCAGTACTTC; CDR3: CATSPAYEQYF
V: TRBV5-8; J: TRBJ2-1; D: .; size: .; DNA: TGTGCCAGCAGCTTGATCGGGACCTACAATGAGCAGTTCTTC; CDR3: CASSLIGTYNEQFF
V: TRBV5-1; J: TRBJ1-2; D: TRBD1; size: .; DNA: TGCGCCAGCAGCTTGGGACAGGGGTGGGATGGCTACACCTTC; CDR3: CASSLGQGWDGYTF
V: TRBV7-8; J: TRBJ1-4; D: .; size: .; DNA: TGTGCCAGCAGCTTAGTTTTTAGGAGGGTAAGGGGTGAAAAACTGTTTTTT; CDR3: CASSLVFRRVRGEKLFF
V: TRBV5-8; J: TRBJ1-3; D: .; size: .; DNA: TGTGCCAGCAGCCGGGACACAGCTCCTGGAAACACCATATATTTT; CDR3: CASSRDTAPGNTIYF
V: TRBV9; J: TRBJ2-5; D: TRBD2; size: .; DNA: TGTGCCAGCAGCGAAGAAGGACTAGCGGCTCAAGAGACCCAGTACTTC; CDR3: CASSEEGLAAQETQYF
V: TRBV6-6; J: TRBJ1-1; D: .; size: .; DNA: TGTGCCAGCAGTACGCGGTTTATGAACACTGAAGCTTTCTTT; CDR3: CASSTRFMNTEAFF
V: TRBV27; J: TRBJ1-4; D: TRBD1; size: .; DNA: TGTGCCAGCAGTTTCCGCGGGACAGGGGCTAATGAAAAACTGTTTTTT; CDR3: CASSFRGTGANEKLFF
V: TRBV7-2; J: TRBJ1-1; D: .; size: .; DNA: TGTGCCAGCAGCTTAACTTATACTGAAGCTTTCTTT; CDR3: CASSLTYTEAFF
V: TRBV11-1; J: TRBJ2-1; D: TRBD2; size: .; DNA: TGTGCCAGCAGCATTAAGGGCGGGAGAGACAATGAGCAGTTCTTC; CDR3: CASSIKGGRDNEQFF
V: TRBV19; J: TRBJ1-1; D: TRBD1; size: .; DNA: TGTGCCAGTAGTGCCCAGGGGGTGGCCACTGAAGCTTTCTTT; CDR3: CASSAQGVATEAFF
V: TRBV5-1; J: TRBJ2-7; D: TRBD2; size: .; DNA: TGCGCCAGCAAAAAGGAGGGTGGGTTAGCGGGTTACGAGCAGTACTTC; CDR3: CASKKEGGLAGYEQYF
V: TRBV6-5; J: TRBJ2-7; D: .; size: .; DNA: TGTGCCAGCGCCACTTTGGGGGAGCAGTACTTC; CDR3: CASATLGEQYF
V: TRBV6-6; J: TRBJ2-2; D: .; size: .; DNA: TGTGCCAGCAGTTACGGGGGTGTGGGGGAGCTGTTTTTT; CDR3: CASSYGGVGELFF
V: TRBV19; J: TRBJ2-3; D: .; size: .; DNA: TGTGCCAGTAGTAAGGGATTTTCAGATACGCAGTATTTT; CDR3: CASSKGFSDTQYF